The rows below give T cell receptor beta chains drawn from one sample of a study of T cells after yellow fever vaccination. MiXCR, applied by TCRdb to the 5' RACE reads, yields one record per CDR3 protein. The sample holds just under 600,000 distinct CDR3 sequences, about 13% seen once. This specimen consisted of PBMCs, obtained on the day of the yellow fever booster vaccination. The receptors stem from a man aged 25-45 years who received the YFV17D yellow fever vaccine. Both conserved end residues are part of each CDR3. A D gene is named only where the DNA matches it firmly. Size is omitted from some rows. Given values are once, few, many or a class for expanded clones.

clone_size	v_call	j_call	d_call	cdr3_nt	cdr3_aa
-	TRBV7-7	TRBJ2-1	TRBD1	TGTGCCAGCAGCCCCCAGACAGGGCGCTACAATGAGCAGTTCTTC	CASSPQTGRYNEQFF
few	TRBV6-1	TRBJ2-7	TRBD2	TGTGCCAGCAGTCGGACTAGCGGGAGGGCCCGCGAGCAGTACTTC	CASSRTSGRAREQYF
many	TRBV10-3	TRBJ2-1	TRBD2	TGTGCCATCAGTACGGGACTAGCCAATGAGCAGTTCTTC	CAISTGLANEQFF
-	TRBV29-1	TRBJ2-7	-	TGCAGCGTTGAAGATTTTGCCCCGGGGACGGGTTACGAGCAGTACTTC	CSVEDFAPGTGYEQYF
many	TRBV18	TRBJ2-2	-	TGTGCCAGCTCACGGGACCTGAACACCGGGGAGCTGTTTTTT	CASSRDLNTGELFF
few	TRBV5-4	TRBJ2-7	-	TGTGCCAGCAGCTTGAAAGGAGGCAGCTACGAGCAGTACTTC	CASSLKGGSYEQYF
-	TRBV11-2	TRBJ1-5	-	TGTGCCAGCAGCTTAAGGGGAGGGGTGAGCAATCAGCCCCAGCATTTT	CASSLRGGVSNQPQHF
-	TRBV15	TRBJ1-2	-	TGTGCCACCAGCAGAGATAAGGTTAACGGAGCTAACTATGGCTACACCTTC	CATSRDKVNGANYGYTF
-	TRBV6-5	TRBJ2-1	TRBD2	TGTGCCAGCAGTTACGTAGCGGGAGGGCCTCAGGGTGAGCAGTTCTTC	CASSYVAGGPQGEQFF
-	TRBV5-1	TRBJ2-7	-	TGCGCCAGCAGCCCTAACGACGCCGCCTACGAGCAGTACTTC	CASSPNDAAYEQYF
few	TRBV14	TRBJ2-3	TRBD2	TGTGCCAGCAGCCCCGGACTAGCGGGGCCGCGTACGCAGTATTTT	CASSPGLAGPRTQYF
-	TRBV12-3/TRBV12-4	TRBJ2-1	TRBD1	TGTGCCAGCAGTCTTCCGAATCCGGGACAGGGGAACAATGAGCAGTTCTTC	CASSLPNPGQGNNEQFF
many	TRBV4-3	TRBJ2-3	-	TGCGCCAGCAGCCAAGATCGGCTAGACACGCAGTATTTT	CASSQDRLDTQYF